The 31 T cell receptor beta chains below were found in one sample sequenced in a study of regulatory T cells in long-lasting Graves disease. Time point described: newly diagnosed GD, antithyroid drugs for less than 3 months. Scientists built the TCR library using RNA that was extracted from PBMCs. iRepertoire HTBI primers and Arm-PCR of CDR3 regions built TCR beta libraries. TCRdb processed the multiplex PCR reads anew with MiXCR; each CDR3 protein has one entry. The sample includes about 430,000 distinct CDR3 sequences, approximately 16% seen only once; the top ten take approximately 8%. These data were likewise used in another study, on T cells in Graves' hyperthyroidism and ophthalmopathy.

The sample consisted of peripheral blood mononuclear cells (PBMCs), taken at new diagnosis, from a patient treated with antithyroid drugs. The receptors were gathered from a middle-aged woman with Graves disease.

The chain joins TRBV6-2 or TRBV6-3 to TRBJ2-7, with 9 nucleotides matching TRBD2. The junction had 6 bases not matched to a gene; V was cut back by 7 bases and J by 2 bases. The CDR3 is 14 amino acids. Germline CDR1 and CDR2: MNHEY and SVGEGT. The CDR3 sequence is CASTPLAGPYEQYV. The CDR3 DNA reads TGTGCCAGCACTCCACTAGCGGGTCCCTACGAGCAGTACGTC.

This clonotype was observed at least ten times. This chain connects TRBV2 to TRBJ2-7, with 9 bases aligning to TRBD1. The germline gives CDR1 SNHLY, CDR2 FYNNEI. The ends lost 7 bases at V and 7 bases at J; junction bases unmatched: 11. The CDR3 length is 14 residues. CDR3 DNA sequence: TGTGCCAGCAACCGAGTGGGACAGGGTCAGGAGCAGTACTTC. Translating it yields CASNRVGQGQEQYF.

This clonotype came up a few times. The V call is TRBV6-1, the J call TRBJ2-7; TRBD1 agrees at 10 bases. The trim removed 7 bases at V and 5 bases at J, leaving 14 bases unmatched. Germline V lookup: CDR1 MNHNS, CDR2 SASEGT. This CDR3 region has 16 residues. CDR3 sequence reads: CASKLLPGTGANEQYF. The CDR3 DNA sequence: TGTGCCAGCAAACTCCTCCCCGGGACAGGGGCCAACGAGCAGTACTTC.

This clonotype showed up many times. The genes are TRBV12-3 or TRBV12-4 and TRBJ1-2; TRBD1 agrees at 11 bases. V lost 6 bases to trimming and J lost 4 bases; unmatched junction nucleotides: 13. This CDR3 has 17 residues. CDR3 residues: CASRQVRGTGGSYGYTF. The CDR3 DNA is TGTGCCAGCAGACAAGTGAGGGGGACAGGGGGGAGCTATGGCTACACCTTC.

V and J are TRBV15 and TRBJ2-2; TRBD2 aligns across 14 bases. Germline values: CDR1 LNHNV, CDR2 YYDKDF (reference sequence). There are 16 residues in the CDR3. Trimming took 3 bases from V and 5 from J; bases not matched to a gene: 2. CDR3 in amino acids: CATSRRLAGGTGELFF. CDR3 nucleotides: TGTGCCACCAGCAGGCGACTAGCGGGAGGGACCGGGGAGCTGTTTTTT.

This clonotype came up a few times. The rearrangement uses TRBV27 and TRBJ2-7; D might be TRBD2 (6 bases). Germline values: CDR1 MNHEY, CDR2 SMNVEV (reference sequence). This CDR3 is built from 15 residues. The germline V and J ends were trimmed by 0 bases and 6 bases, with 15 bases remaining between them. The CDR3 reads CASSLSGTASAEQYF. The CDR3, as DNA: TGTGCCAGCAGTTTATCGGGGACTGCTAGCGCCGAGCAGTACTTC.

The chain joins TRBV5-6 to TRBJ1-5; D possibly corresponds to TRBD1 (6 bases). Per the germline V gene, CDR1 is SGHDT and CDR2 is YYEEEE. The V end lost 2 bases, the J end lost 6 bases, and 12 bases lay between the germline ends. This CDR3 region has 14 residues. CDR3 protein: CASSFGGRLQPQHF. In nucleotides, the CDR3 is TGTGCCAGCAGCTTCGGGGGGCGACTTCAGCCCCAGCATTTT.

This clonotype came up a few times. The V gene is TRBV20-1, the J gene TRBJ2-3; 9 positions agree with TRBD2. The CDR3 spans 15 residues. V gave up 1 base and J gave up 6 bases; unmatched junction bases: 8. The germline V gene encodes CDR1 DFQATT and CDR2 SNEGSKA (reference sequence). As DNA, the CDR3 is TGCAGTGCTAGAGGGGGTAGCGGGAGATCTGATACGCAGTATTTT. It encodes CSARGGSGRSDTQYF.

The V call is TRBV30, the J call TRBJ2-2; D is uncertain. Germline lookup yields CDR1 GTSNPN and CDR2 SVGIG (reference sequence). Trimming left V 2 bases short and J 4 bases short, with 5 bases between. This CDR3 has 12 residues. The CDR3 nucleotides read TGTGCCTGGAGTCTCGTCACCGGGGAGCTGTTTTTT. Translation: CAWSLVTGELFF. Variable domain in full (rest from reference TRBV30 and TRBJ2-2): SQTIHQWPATLVQPVGSPLSLECTVEGTSNPNLYWYRQAAGRGLQLLFYSVGIGQISSEVPQNLSASRPQDRQFILSSKKLLLSDSGFYLCAWSLVTGELFFGEGSRLTVL.

V usage is TRBV2 and J usage is TRBJ2-1; D remains ambiguous. The CDR3 consists of 13 residues. V dropped 0 bases and J dropped 16 bases, with 16 bases sitting between them. Germline CDR1 reads SNHLY; CDR2 reads FYNNEI. The CDR3 sequence: CASSEALNTDIFF. As DNA, the CDR3 is TGTGCCAGCAGTGAAGCGCTTAATACGGATATATTCTTC.

The chain employs TRBV9 and TRBJ1-2; 12 nucleotides line up with TRBD1. V trimming: 2 bases; J trimming: 7 bases; junction bases outside the gene matches: 6. Germline loops: CDR1 SGDLS, CDR2 YYNGEE. The CDR3 has 15 residues. In nucleotides, the CDR3 is TGTGCCAGCAGCGTGGGGGGACAGGGGGCTGTTGGCTACACCTTC. This sequence encodes CASSVGGQGAVGYTF.

This clonotype showed up many times. This chain joins TRBV12-3 or TRBV12-4 and TRBJ2-7, with 8 bases matching TRBD1. This CDR3 has 14 residues. V trimming: 2 bases; J trimming: 6 bases; junction bases outside the gene matches: 6. In DNA, the CDR3 is TGTGCCAGCAGTTTACAGGGGGCAGGGGCCGAGCAGTACTTC. It is translated as CASSLQGAGAEQYF.

V and J are TRBV11-1 and TRBJ1-4; no clear D gene. The length of the CDR3 is 16 residues. V lost 1 base to trimming and J lost 7 bases, with 16 bases between them. Germline-derived CDR1 and CDR2 are SGHAT and FQDESV (reference sequence). The CDR3 DNA reads as TGTGCCAGCAGCTTAGTTCAATCCGGGGATAGTGAAAAACTGTTTTTT. It translates to CASSLVQSGDSEKLFF. Based on the CDR3 plus reference TRBV11-1 and TRBJ1-4, the full variable domain is EAEVAQSPRYKITEKSQAVAFWCDPISGHATLYWYRQILGQGPELLVQFQDESVVDDSQLPKDRFSAERLKGVDSTLKIQPAELGDSAMYLCASSLVQSGDSEKLFFGSGTQLSVL.

This clonotype was found a few times. This chain links TRBV11-3 with TRBJ2-7, with D possibly matching TRBD2 (6 bases). In germline, CDR1 is SGHNT, CDR2 YENEEA. V was trimmed by 2 bases and J by 2 bases, leaving 13 bases between them. The CDR3 has 15 amino acids. CDR3: CASSLPGEETYEQYF. CDR3 coding DNA: TGTGCCAGCAGCTTACCGGGAGAGGAAACCTACGAGCAGTACTTC.

For this clonotype: This likely stems from a read error, as it lies one base from a far larger clone. The rearrangement links TRBV27 to TRBJ2-1; TRBD2 agrees at 7 bases. The J call may be incorrect, as the DNA end agrees better with TRBJ2-5. Germline loops: CDR1 MNHEY, CDR2 SMNVEV (reference sequence). The CDR3 spans 15 residues. This CDR3 is CAGTKNSAGKETQYF. CDR3 coding DNA: TGTGCCGGCACCAAAAACTCAGCGGGAAAAGAGACCCAGTACTTC.

This clonotype was recorded at least ten times. The chain has TRBV7-8 and TRBJ1-2, with TRBD1 identical over 7 bases. With 1 base clipped from V and 7 bases from J, the junction kept 9 bases outside the gene matches. CDR1 SGHVS and CDR2 FQNEAQ come from the germline V gene. The CDR3 covers 15 residues. The CDR3: CASSLEGASGTGYTF. CDR3 nucleotide sequence: TGTGCCAGCAGCTTAGAGGGGGCCTCAGGGACTGGCTACACCTTC.

This clonotype came up a few times. The V and J genes are TRBV11-2 and TRBJ1-1; no definite D call. Trimming shortened V by 0 bases and J by 9 bases, and 14 bases separated the two germline ends. CDR1 is SGHAT and CDR2 is FQNNGV in the germline V gene. This CDR3 comprises 14 residues. The CDR3 bases are TGTGCCAGCAGCTTAGATATGTTGACAACGAAAGCTTTCTTT. The encoded protein is CASSLDMLTTKAFF.

This clonotype has a handful of counts. A read error may account for a junction end that differs from germline. The rearrangement joins TRBV6-5 to TRBJ1-5, with TRBD1 matching over 8 bases. The CDR3 has 16 amino acids. Germline loops: CDR1 MNHEY, CDR2 SVGAGI. CDR3 in DNA: TGTGCCAGCAGTCACTCAGGGGGCTCCCGTTTTCTGCCCCAGCATTTT. Translating it yields CASSHSGGSRFLPQHF.

This clonotype was counted ten times or more. The V gene is TRBV6-1, the J gene TRBJ1-5; the D gene is possibly TRBD1 (5 bases). This CDR3 comprises 15 residues. CDR1 MNHNS and CDR2 SASEGT come from the germline V gene. V was trimmed by 6 bases and J by 4 bases, leaving 16 bases between them. The CDR3 DNA reads TGTGCCAGCAGGAACCCCGGGACCAAGAATCAGCCCCAGCATTTT. This gives the protein CASRNPGTKNQPQHF.

This clonotype has a count of ten or more. The chain links TRBV11-2 to TRBJ2-5; the D gene is possibly TRBD2 (5 bases). The end of the DNA aligns better with TRBJ2-1, so the J call may be wrong. The CDR3 consists of 15 residues. The germline CDR1 and CDR2 sequences are SGHAT and FQNNGV. The CDR3 here is CASTRGIGNKDEQFF. The CDR3 bases are TGTGCCAGCACCCGAGGGATAGGGAACAAGGATGAGCAGTTCTTC.

This clonotype was picked up many times. Germline and junction disagree at one end, which may indicate a read error. The J gene is TRBJ2-5, the V gene TRBV19; D gene uncertain. The CDR3 is 14 residues long. From germline, CDR1 is LNHDA and CDR2 SQIVND (reference sequence). CDR3 bases: TGTGCCAGTGGGCGTGGCGGTTTCGGAGAGGCCCAGTACTTC. Its protein product is CASGRGGFGEAQYF.

The sample holds many counts of this clonotype. V and J are TRBV5-4 and TRBJ2-2; 13 bases are a match to TRBD2. Germline CDR1 SGHNT, CDR2 YYREEE (reference sequence). The V segment lost 1 base and the J segment 7 bases; nucleotides outside the gene matches: 4. This CDR3 region has 16 residues. The CDR3 region is CASSLPGLAGIGELFF. CDR3 nucleotide sequence: TGTGCCAGCAGCTTGCCGGGACTAGCGGGAATCGGGGAGCTGTTTTTT.

Turning to this clonotype: At one end the junction does not follow the germline gene, possibly because of a read error. The chain links TRBV9 to TRBJ1-1; D not resolved. The germline V gene has CDR1 SGDLS and CDR2 YYNGEE. The CDR3 totals 14 residues. The CDR3 spells CASSVAAVDTEALF. As DNA, the CDR3 is TGTGCCAGCAGCGTAGCGGCAGTCGACACTGAAGCTCTCTTT.

Turning to this clonotype: The germline gene is not matched at one end of the junction; a read error may be the cause. The V gene is TRBV7-7, the J gene TRBJ1-1, with no clear D. Germline V gene lookup returns CDR1 SSHAT and CDR2 FNYEAQ (reference sequence). The CDR3 covers 14 residues. CDR3 nucleotide sequence: TGTGCTAGCAGCCCCTCAGTGGGGAACACTGAAGCTTTCTTT. Translation: CASSPSVGNTEAFF.

This clonotype was recorded many times. The chain has TRBV5-1 and TRBJ1-1; TRBD1 agrees at 9 bases. Germline V gives CDR1 SGHRS, CDR2 YFSETQ. V shed 4 bases and J 1 base; nucleotides not matched to a gene: 5. This CDR3 spans 15 amino acids. The CDR3 loop is CASSRMGQGNTEAFF. In DNA, the CDR3 is TGCGCCAGCAGCAGAATGGGACAGGGGAACACTGAAGCTTTCTTT.

The genes are TRBV7-9 and TRBJ2-1; 7 nucleotides line up with TRBD1. With 5 bases clipped from V and 7 bases from J, the junction kept 8 bases outside the gene matches. From germline, CDR1 is SEHNR and CDR2 FQNEAQ (reference sequence). This CDR3 contains 14 residues. The CDR3 is CASSTYRGVNEQFF. The CDR3 DNA sequence: TGTGCCAGCAGCACCTACAGGGGCGTGAATGAGCAGTTCTTC.

As concerns this clonotype: It is likely a read error: a sequence one base away is far more abundant. The chain carries TRBV18 and TRBJ1-4; TRBD1 matches 8 bases. This CDR3 has 15 amino acids. Germline V CDR1 and CDR2: KGHSH, LQKENI. This CDR3 reads CASSMTGDPNSPHHF. The CDR3 DNA follows: TGTGCCAGCTCAATGACAGGGGACCCTAATTCACCCCACCACTTT.

This clonotype was found a few times. The genes are TRBV20-1 and TRBJ1-5; D is uncertain. The germline V gene encodes CDR1 DFQATT and CDR2 SNEGSKA (reference sequence). The CDR3 spans 13 residues. The V end was cut by 4 bases, the J end by 0 bases, with 7 bases between. The CDR3 spells CSAIQDSNQPQHF. In DNA form, the CDR3 reads TGCAGTGCTATTCAGGATAGCAATCAGCCCCAGCATTTT.

Ten or more counts support this clonotype. The chain has TRBV7-2 and TRBJ2-1; 9 bases map to TRBD1. From germline, CDR1 is SGHTA and CDR2 FQGNSA. The CDR3 runs to 16 residues. Trimming removed 10 bases from V and 6 bases from J; junction bases left unmatched: 16. In nucleotides, the CDR3 is TGTGCCACCGAGACCGAACAGGGGGCGCGTTTCAATGAGCAGTTCTTC. Its translation: CATETEQGARFNEQFF.

To note about this clonotype: A much larger clone lies one base from this, so it may be a read error. The V and J genes are TRBV7-9 and TRBJ2-7; 8 bases are shared with TRBD2. The CDR3 covers 15 residues. CDR1 and CDR2 (germline): SEHNR, FQNEAQ (reference sequence). Trimming took 3 bases from V and 7 from J; bases not matched to a gene: 11. CDR3 in amino acids: CASSFGVLADNEQYF. The CDR3 bases are TGTGCCAGCAGCTTTGGTGTACTAGCGGACAATGAGCAGTACTTC.

The rearrangement links TRBV19 to TRBJ1-5, with unresolved D. Per germline, CDR1 LNHDA and CDR2 SQIVND (reference sequence). V dropped 4 bases and J dropped 6 bases, with 7 bases sitting between them. The CDR3 is 12 residues long. The CDR3 sequence is CASSTNLQPQHF. The CDR3 DNA is TGTGCCAGTAGTACGAATCTTCAGCCCCAGCATTTT.